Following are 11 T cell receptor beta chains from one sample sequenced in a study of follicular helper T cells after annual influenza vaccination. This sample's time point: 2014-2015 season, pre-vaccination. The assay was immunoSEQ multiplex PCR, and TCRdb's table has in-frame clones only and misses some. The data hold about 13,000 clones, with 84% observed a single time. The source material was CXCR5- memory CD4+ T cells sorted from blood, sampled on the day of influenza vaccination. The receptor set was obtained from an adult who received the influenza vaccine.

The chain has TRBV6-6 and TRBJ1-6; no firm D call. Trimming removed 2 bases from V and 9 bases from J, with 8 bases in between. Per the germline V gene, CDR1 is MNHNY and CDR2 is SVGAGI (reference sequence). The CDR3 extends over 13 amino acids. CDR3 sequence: CASSYEAISPLHF. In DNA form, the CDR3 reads TGTGCCAGCAGTTACGAGGCCATTTCACCCCTCCACTTT.

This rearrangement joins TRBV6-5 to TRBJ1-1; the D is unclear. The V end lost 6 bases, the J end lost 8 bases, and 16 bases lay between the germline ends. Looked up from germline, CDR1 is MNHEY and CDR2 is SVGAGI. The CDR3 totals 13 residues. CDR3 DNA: TGTGCCAGCAGCTTTCGATCAGGCGGGGAAGCTTTCTTT. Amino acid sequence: CASSFRSGGEAFF.

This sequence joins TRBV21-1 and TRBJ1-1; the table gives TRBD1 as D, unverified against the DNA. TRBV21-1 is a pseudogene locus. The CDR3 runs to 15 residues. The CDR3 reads CASSKVNRGDTEAFF. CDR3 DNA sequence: TGTGCCAGCAGCAAAGTAAACAGGGGGGACACTGAAGCTTTCTTT.

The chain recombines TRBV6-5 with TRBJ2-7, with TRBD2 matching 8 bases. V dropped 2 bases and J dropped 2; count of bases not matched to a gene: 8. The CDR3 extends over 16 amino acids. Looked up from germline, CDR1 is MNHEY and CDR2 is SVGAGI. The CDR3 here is CASSYRGGAGAYEQYF. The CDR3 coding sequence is TGTGCCAGCAGTTACCGGGGGGGAGCGGGGGCCTACGAGCAGTACTTC.

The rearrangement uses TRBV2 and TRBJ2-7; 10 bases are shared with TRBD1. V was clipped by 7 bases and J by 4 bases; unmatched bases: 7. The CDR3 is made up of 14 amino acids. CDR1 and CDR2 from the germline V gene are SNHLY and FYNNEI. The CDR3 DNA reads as TGTGCCAGCAACTGGGACAGGGGTAGTTACGAGCAGTACTTC. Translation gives CASNWDRGSYEQYF.

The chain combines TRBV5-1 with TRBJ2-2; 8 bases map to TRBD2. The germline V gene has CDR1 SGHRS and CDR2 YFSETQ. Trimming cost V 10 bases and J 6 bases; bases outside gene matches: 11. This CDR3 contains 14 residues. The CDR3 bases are TGCGCCTCAGCTGGGCTAGCGGGCGCCGGGGAGCTGTTTTTT. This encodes CASAGLAGAGELFF. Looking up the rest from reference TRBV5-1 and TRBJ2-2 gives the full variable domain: KAGVTQTPRYLIKTRGQQVTLSCSPISGHRSVSWYQQTPGQGLQFLFEYFSETQRNKGNFPGRFSGRQFSNSRSEMNVSTLELGDSALYLCASAGLAGAGELFFGEGSRLTVL.

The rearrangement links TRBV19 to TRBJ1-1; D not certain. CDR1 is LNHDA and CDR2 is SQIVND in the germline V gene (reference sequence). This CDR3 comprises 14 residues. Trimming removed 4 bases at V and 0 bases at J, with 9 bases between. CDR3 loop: CASSTTVLNTEAFF. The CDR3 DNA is TGTGCCAGTAGTACTACCGTTTTGAACACTGAAGCTTTCTTT.

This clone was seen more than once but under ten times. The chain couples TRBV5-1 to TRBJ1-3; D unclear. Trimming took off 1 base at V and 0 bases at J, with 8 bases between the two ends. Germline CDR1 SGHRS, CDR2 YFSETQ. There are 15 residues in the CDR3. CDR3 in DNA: TGCGCCAGCAGCTTGTCTGGCTCCTCTGGAAACACCATATATTTT. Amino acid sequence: CASSLSGSSGNTIYF.

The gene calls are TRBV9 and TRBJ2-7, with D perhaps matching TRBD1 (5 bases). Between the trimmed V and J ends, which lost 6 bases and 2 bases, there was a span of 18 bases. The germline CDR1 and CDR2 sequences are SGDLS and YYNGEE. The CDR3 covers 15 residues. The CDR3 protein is CASNPEGAGPYEQYF. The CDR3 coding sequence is TGTGCCAGCAACCCAGAAGGGGCAGGACCCTACGAGCAGTACTTC.

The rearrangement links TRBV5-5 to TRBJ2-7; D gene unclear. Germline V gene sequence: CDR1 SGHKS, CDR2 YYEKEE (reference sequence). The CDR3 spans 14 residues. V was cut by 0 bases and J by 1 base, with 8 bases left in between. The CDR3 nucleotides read TGTGCCAGCAGCTTGGGTGTGACATCCTACGAGCAGTACTTC. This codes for CASSLGVTSYEQYF.

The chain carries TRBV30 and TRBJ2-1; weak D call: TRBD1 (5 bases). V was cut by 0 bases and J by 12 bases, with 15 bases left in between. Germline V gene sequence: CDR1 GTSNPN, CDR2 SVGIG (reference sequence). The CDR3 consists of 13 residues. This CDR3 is CAWSVRQPMRQFF. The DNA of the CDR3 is TGTGCCTGGAGTGTACGACAGCCAATGAGGCAGTTCTTC.